Listed here are 30 T cell receptor beta chains from one sample, sequenced in a study of blood T cells in healthy people across ages (dated by TCRdb to about 2015). To prepare the library, 5' RACE was applied. TCRdb lists the instrument as Illumina HiSeq 2500. A second PCR of 7 to 11 cycles was performed with a sample-barcoded 5' primer and a J-beta primer mix. TCRdb took the public reads, trimmed them with fastp at Q25, ran MiXCR for clone calling and kept in-frame beta chains. Merged by CDR3 protein, the rows form single entries marked with the most common genes and DNA. The table for this sample lists about 940,000 distinct CDR3 sequences; roughly 43% of them were counted only once. Roughly an eighth of the sample is in the top ten clones. The sample taken for sequencing was blood. The receptors were sampled from a man aged 25 to 40 in good health.

The gene calls are TRBV25-1 and TRBJ1-1; 7 bases map to TRBD1. In germline, CDR1 is MGHDK, CDR2 SYGVNS. V dropped 6 bases and J dropped 0; count of bases not matched to a gene: 4. CDR3 length: 14 residues. CDR3 loop: CASSVTGLNTEAFF. In DNA form, the CDR3 reads TGTGCCAGCAGCGTGACAGGGCTGAACACTGAAGCTTTCTTT. Looking up the rest from reference TRBV25-1 and TRBJ1-1 gives the full variable domain: EADIYQTPRYLVIGTGKKITLECSQTMGHDKMYWYQQDPGMELHLIHYSYGVNSTEKGDLSSESTVSRIRTEHFPLTLESARPSHTSQYLCASSVTGLNTEAFFGQGTRLTVV.

The genes are TRBV4-1 and TRBJ2-1, with TRBD2 matching 7 bases. There are 16 residues in the CDR3. Germline V gene sequence: CDR1 MGHRA, CDR2 YSYEKL. The J segment lost 7 bases and the V segment lost 0 bases, leaving 9 bases of the junction unmatched. DNA for the CDR3: TGCGCCAGCAGCCAAGAGAATAGAGCGGGGTGGAATGAGCAGTTCTTC. Its protein is CASSQENRAGWNEQFF.

The V gene is TRBV4-2, the J gene TRBJ2-6; D is ambiguous. Trimming left V 3 bases short and J 0 bases short, with 18 bases between. The germline V gene has CDR1 LGHNA and CDR2 YNFKEQ. The CDR3 has 19 amino acids. Here the CDR3 DNA reads TGTGCCAGCAGCCAGGAGCCTGCTTACGGTAGCTCTGGGGCCAACGTCCTGACTTTC. Amino acids: CASSQEPAYGSSGANVLTF.

This chain connects TRBV20-1 to TRBJ2-7; D unclear. Germline CDR1 and CDR2: DFQATT and SNEGSKA (reference sequence). V dropped 4 bases and J dropped 4 bases, with 14 bases sitting between them. This CDR3 has 13 residues. This CDR3 reads CSAINRESYEQYF. CDR3 nucleotide sequence: TGCAGTGCTATAAACCGAGAGTCGTACGAGCAGTACTTC.

This clonotype showed up just a few times. The J gene is TRBJ2-7, the V gene TRBV20-1; 14 bases are a match to TRBD2. This CDR3 contains 14 residues. Germline lookup yields CDR1 DFQATT and CDR2 SNEGSKA (reference sequence). V was pared by 6 bases and J by 3 bases, with 4 bases of the junction left unmatched. This chain's CDR3 is CSAPGTSGGYEQYF. In DNA, the CDR3 is TGCAGTGCCCCGGGGACTAGCGGGGGCTACGAGCAGTACTTC.

The CDR3 coding sequence is TGTGCCAGCACTACGACTCCTAACCGTGCAGATACGCAGTATTTT. Translated, it gives CASTTTPNRADTQYF. The chain joins TRBV6-1 to TRBJ2-3; D uncertain. The germline gives CDR1 MNHNS, CDR2 SASEGT. CDR3 length: 15 amino acids. V lost 7 bases and J 4 bases, leaving 18 bases between the germline ends.

CDR3 in DNA: TGCAGCGCTCTGGGACAGGGACTTATCAATGAGCAGTTCTTC. Protein sequence: CSALGQGLINEQFF. V gene TRBV29-1 combines with J gene TRBJ2-1; 9 bases match TRBD1. V trimming: 7 bases; J trimming: 6 bases; junction bases outside the gene matches: 10. The CDR3 is 14 residues long. The germline CDR1 and CDR2 sequences are SQVTM and ANQGSEA.

In its sample, this clonotype was seen a few times. CDR3 amino acids: CASSGGVGSPLHF. DNA of the CDR3: TGTGCCAGCAGTGGCGGCGTCGGTTCACCCCTCCACTTT. The rearrangement uses TRBV12-3 or TRBV12-4 and TRBJ1-6; D gene uncertain. Trimming removed 5 bases from V and 9 bases from J, with 11 bases in between. The CDR3 is made up of 13 amino acids.

As concerns this clonotype: A read error may explain this, as a much larger clone is one base away. The chain is built from TRBV10-3 and TRBJ1-6; D is undetermined. Germline CDR1 and CDR2: ENHRY and SYGVKD. The CDR3 contains 13 residues. The CDR3 is CTIREGRDSPLHF. DNA of the CDR3: TGTACCATCAGAGAAGGACGCGACTCACCCCTCCACTTT.

The genes are TRBV28 and TRBJ2-5; no reliable D call. The CDR3 covers 15 residues. V dropped 3 bases and J dropped 4 bases, with 15 bases sitting between them. Germline loops: CDR1 MDHEN, CDR2 SYDVKM. CDR3 DNA: TGTGCCAGCAGTTTGGAATCGTGGCGACCAGAGACCCAGTACTTC. Translation: CASSLESWRPETQYF.

This chain joins TRBV2 and TRBJ1-1; 9 nucleotides agree with TRBD1. In germline, CDR1 is SNHLY, CDR2 FYNNEI. V lost 8 bases to trimming and J lost 0 bases; unmatched junction nucleotides: 1. The CDR3 covers 13 residues. For the CDR3, the DNA is TGTGCCAGCGGGACAGGGCTGAACACTGAAGCTTTCTTT. Translated: CASGTGLNTEAFF.

The chain carries TRBV6-5 and TRBJ2-5; 9 bases match TRBD1. Matching the DNA end better, TRBJ2-7 makes the J call doubtful. The CDR3 contains 12 residues. Germline V gene sequence: CDR1 MNHEY, CDR2 SVGAGI. CDR3 coding DNA: TGTGCCGGACAGGGGAAGGAGTACGAGCAGTACTTC. Its protein product is CAGQGKEYEQYF.

The CDR3 is CASSLVRDKTPLHF. For the CDR3, the DNA is TGTGCCAGCAGCTTAGTAAGGGACAAGACACCCCTCCACTTT. The V and J genes are TRBV7-9 and TRBJ1-6, with a possible D match to TRBD1 (6 bases). The CDR3 has 14 amino acids. The V and J ends lost 1 base and 11 bases respectively, with 12 bases between them. Germline loops: CDR1 SEHNR, CDR2 FQNEAQ (reference sequence).

The rearrangement joins TRBV20-1 to TRBJ1-5; tentative D call: TRBD1 (5 bases). From germline, CDR1 is DFQATT and CDR2 SNEGSKA (reference sequence). The CDR3 totals 14 residues. V was trimmed by 1 base and J by 9 bases, leaving 16 bases between them. The CDR3 DNA reads as TGCAGTGCTAGAGGGGACCGCAGCATAGGGCCCCAGCATTTT. This encodes CSARGDRSIGPQHF.

For the CDR3, the DNA is TGCGCCAGCAGCCAAGATGGCGGGCTTGCGGCAGATACGCAGTATTTT. It is translated as CASSQDGGLAADTQYF. V is TRBV4-3 and J is TRBJ2-3, with D possibly matching TRBD2 (5 bases). Germline V lookup: CDR1 LGHNA, CDR2 YSLEER. This CDR3 has 16 amino acids. Trimming stripped 0 bases from V and 4 bases from J, with 14 bases between.

The V gene is TRBV29-1, the J gene TRBJ1-3; TRBD1 matches 9 bases. CDR3 length equals 14 residues. The J segment lost 2 bases and the V segment lost 6 bases, leaving 5 bases of the junction unmatched. Germline-derived CDR1 and CDR2 are SQVTM and ANQGSEA. CDR3 loop: CSVSDRGAGNTIYF. CDR3 nucleotide sequence: TGCAGCGTGTCCGACAGGGGGGCTGGAAACACCATATATTTT.

CDR3 bases: TGTGCCAGCAGACCGACAGAGAATTCACCCCTCCACTTT. Protein product: CASRPTENSPLHF. The chain couples TRBV6-1 to TRBJ1-6; perhaps TRBD1 as D (5 bases). This CDR3 has 13 amino acids. The germline V gene has CDR1 MNHNS and CDR2 SASEGT. Deletions cut 6 bases from V and 7 bases from J, with 10 bases between.

V is TRBV6-2 or TRBV6-3 and J is TRBJ2-1; 9 positions match TRBD2. This CDR3 comprises 15 residues. The J segment lost 7 bases and the V segment lost 5 bases, leaving 9 bases of the junction unmatched. Germline assignment: CDR1 MNHEY and CDR2 SVGEGT. CDR3: CASSIGGGAWNEQFF. The DNA for the CDR3 is TGTGCCAGCAGTATAGGCGGGGGGGCGTGGAATGAGCAGTTCTTC.

This chain connects TRBV6-2 or TRBV6-3 to TRBJ1-1; TRBD1 might be the D (5 bases). Trimming pared 5 bases from V and 5 bases from J, leaving 12 bases between. Germline V gene lookup returns CDR1 MNHEY and CDR2 SVGEGT. The length of the CDR3 is 13 residues. The CDR3 bases are TGTGCCAGCAGTACGGCAGGGCAAACTGAAGCTTTCTTT. This sequence encodes CASSTAGQTEAFF.

V and J are TRBV29-1 and TRBJ2-1; TRBD1 agrees at 9 bases. Germline CDR1 SQVTM, CDR2 ANQGSEA. The CDR3 length is 13 residues. Germline trimming cut 7 bases from V and 8 bases from J; bases unmatched to any gene: 9. CDR3 region: CSAAETGGYEQFF. CDR3 coding DNA: TGCAGCGCCGCGGAGACAGGGGGATATGAGCAGTTCTTC.

This clonotype was observed a few times. The rearrangement links TRBV4-2 to TRBJ2-1; 9 nucleotides agree with TRBD1. After removal of 5 bases from V and 3 bases from J, the junction contained 5 bases not matched to a gene. This CDR3 has 15 residues. Per the germline V gene, CDR1 is LGHNA and CDR2 is YNFKEQ. As DNA, the CDR3 is TGTGCCAGCAGCTCTCCGACAGGGGGCTACAATGAGCAGTTCTTC. Amino acids: CASSSPTGGYNEQFF.

The chain recombines TRBV3-1 with TRBJ1-6; tentative D call: TRBD1 (5 bases). Trimming shortened V by 0 bases and J by 0 bases, and 12 bases separated the two germline ends. Germline CDR1 LGHDT, CDR2 YNNKEL (reference sequence). This CDR3 has 18 residues. The CDR3 DNA follows: TGTGCCAGCAGCCAAGACAACGGGGGGAGCTCCTATAATTCACCCCTCCACTTT. Residues: CASSQDNGGSSYNSPLHF.

With regard to this clonotype: The junction departs from germline at one end; a sequencing error may be responsible. The chain employs TRBV7-2 and TRBJ2-5, with D perhaps TRBD2 (5 bases). This CDR3 has 12 residues. Germline V gene data show CDR1 as SGHTA and CDR2 as FQGNSA. CDR3 coding DNA: TGTGCCAGCAGCCCAGGAAGGGAGACCCTGTACTTC. Its protein product is CASSPGRETLYF.

This chain joins TRBV20-1 and TRBJ1-1; 8 bases line up with TRBD1. The germline gives CDR1 DFQATT, CDR2 SNEGSKA (reference sequence). The CDR3 has 14 amino acids. V gave up 1 base and J gave up 7 bases; unmatched junction bases: 8. DNA for the CDR3: TGCAGTGCTAGAGCTTGGCAGGGGGCGTTTGAAGCTTTCTTT. This sequence encodes CSARAWQGAFEAFF.

There are many counts of this clonotype. V usage is TRBV12-3 or TRBV12-4 and J usage is TRBJ2-5, with D maybe TRBD2 (5 bases). V was shortened by 4 bases and J by 3 bases, with 12 bases between the two germline ends. The CDR3 spans 14 residues. The DNA for the CDR3 is TGTGCCAGCAGTTCTCGAGGGTGGGAAGAGACCCAGTACTTC. It is translated as CASSSRGWEETQYF.

The chain combines TRBV5-1 with TRBJ1-1, with D perhaps matching TRBD1 (5 bases). Trimming stripped 3 bases from V and 2 bases from J, with 20 bases between. Germline V gives CDR1 SGHRS, CDR2 YFSETQ. This CDR3 spans 17 amino acids. The CDR3 region has the DNA TGCGCCAGCAGCTGGACTCCGGACTATGGGGCTAACACTGAAGCTTTCTTT. As protein: CASSWTPDYGANTEAFF.

With respect to this clonotype: One end of the junction varies from germline; a read error may be responsible. The chain employs TRBV5-5 and TRBJ2-3; D is perhaps TRBD2 (7 bases). The CDR3 length is 15 residues. Germline V gene lookup returns CDR1 SGHKS and CDR2 YYEKEE (reference sequence). CDR3 bases: TGTGCCAGCACCCGGCGGGGGCCGGGCACAGATATGCAGTATTTT. It translates to CASTRRGPGTDMQYF.

This clonotype was observed a few times. The chain uses TRBV5-1 and TRBJ1-5; D is uncertain. Germline V lookup: CDR1 SGHRS, CDR2 YFSETQ. This CDR3 region has 13 residues. The germline V and J ends were trimmed by 7 bases and 5 bases, with 13 bases remaining between them. CDR3 in DNA: TGCGCCAGCCAACTTTCCTCGGATCAGCCCCAGCATTTT. This codes for CASQLSSDQPQHF.

This clonotype was counted a single time. This chain connects TRBV4-3 to TRBJ2-1; 9 bases are a match to TRBD2. This CDR3 spans 17 amino acids. V gave up 4 bases and J gave up 0 bases; unmatched junction bases: 7. Germline lookup yields CDR1 LGHNA and CDR2 YSLEER. The CDR3 DNA follows: TGCGCCAGCAGCCCCGTTGGGCGGGGGGGCTCCTACAATGAGCAGTTCTTC. Its translation is CASSPVGRGGSYNEQFF.

This chain joins TRBV28 and TRBJ1-5; no firm D call. This CDR3 has 14 amino acids. Germline V gene sequence: CDR1 MDHEN, CDR2 SYDVKM. Trimming left V 1 base short and J 2 bases short, with 6 bases between. The chain's CDR3 is CASSLFSGNQPQHF. The CDR3, as DNA: TGTGCCAGCAGTTTATTCAGCGGCAATCAGCCCCAGCATTTT.